A selection of T cell receptor beta chains follows, all from one sample in a study of immune heterogeneity within non-small cell lung tumors. MiXCR was run by TCRdb on the multiplex PCR reads, yielding one entry per CDR3 protein. The data show some 2,000 distinct CDR3 sequences, roughly 36% seen once. Sequencing was carried out using lung tumor tissue. The source is a man between 65 and 85 years old with non-small cell lung cancer. The CDR3 runs from the conserved cysteine through the conserved F or W. A D gene is named only where the DNA matches it firmly. The listing skips clone size in some rows; elsewhere it reads once, few, many or a size class.

v_call: TRBV12-3/TRBV12-4
j_call: TRBJ2-7
clone_size: large
d_call: TRBD2
cdr3_nt: TGTGCCAGCAGTGCAAACAGGGGGCAAGGGCTAGCGGGAGGCCCAGACGAGCAGTACTTC
cdr3_aa: CASSANRGQGLAGGPDEQYF

v_call: TRBV6-1
j_call: TRBJ2-2
clone_size: medium-sized
d_call: NA
cdr3_nt: TGTGCCAGCAGTGAAAGGGCAGCGGCTGGGGAGCTGTTTTTT
cdr3_aa: CASSERAAAGELFF

v_call: TRBV10-3
j_call: TRBJ2-7
clone_size: once
d_call: TRBD1
cdr3_nt: TGTGCCATCAGTGAGCCGAGTTCTCGGACAGGGGTTCGTGGTGTAAGGTACGAGCAGTACTTC
cdr3_aa: CAISEPSSRTGVRGVRYEQYF

v_call: TRBV19
j_call: TRBJ1-6
clone_size: few
d_call: NA
cdr3_nt: TGTGCCAGTAGTCTCCAGGGTGCGGCGGGCAATTCACCCCTCCACTTT
cdr3_aa: CASSLQGAAGNSPLHF

v_call: TRBV19
j_call: TRBJ1-4
clone_size: medium-sized
d_call: NA
cdr3_nt: TGTGCCAGTAGTATTGGGGAGCAAAATGAAAAACTGTTTTTT
cdr3_aa: CASSIGEQNEKLFF

v_call: TRBV29-1
j_call: TRBJ2-1
clone_size: few
d_call: TRBD2
cdr3_nt: TGCAGCGTCGCCACTAGCGGGAACACCAATGAGCAGTTCTTC
cdr3_aa: CSVATSGNTNEQFF

v_call: TRBV28
j_call: TRBJ2-7
clone_size: medium-sized
d_call: NA
cdr3_nt: TGTGCCAGCAGTTTCCTCGGGGTAGCCTACGAGCAGTACTTC
cdr3_aa: CASSFLGVAYEQYF

v_call: TRBV6-1
j_call: TRBJ2-7
clone_size: NA
d_call: TRBD2
cdr3_nt: TGTGCCAGCAGTACGACTAGCGGGGGGAACGAGCAGTACTTC
cdr3_aa: CASSTTSGGNEQYF

v_call: TRBV10-3
j_call: TRBJ2-7
clone_size: NA
d_call: NA
cdr3_nt: TGTGCCATCATGTCGGACACGCAAGGCTACGAGCAGTACTTC
cdr3_aa: CAIMSDTQGYEQYF

v_call: TRBV5-1
j_call: TRBJ2-3
clone_size: NA
d_call: NA
cdr3_nt: TGCGCCAGCACCGATCTCTTGAGGGGCGGGACCACAGATACGCAGTATTTT
cdr3_aa: CASTDLLRGGTTDTQYF

v_call: TRBV2
j_call: TRBJ2-7
clone_size: large
d_call: NA
cdr3_nt: TGTGCCAGCAGTGAAATCGTATACTACTCCTACGAGCAGTACTTC
cdr3_aa: CASSEIVYYSYEQYF

v_call: TRBV9
j_call: TRBJ1-6
clone_size: large
d_call: TRBD1
cdr3_nt: TGTGCCAGCAGCCTCCAGGGGGATTCACCCCTCCACTTT
cdr3_aa: CASSLQGDSPLHF

v_call: TRBV6-2/TRBV6-3
j_call: TRBJ2-5
clone_size: NA
d_call: TRBD1
cdr3_nt: TGTGCCAGCAAGCTGACAGGGCCAGAGACCCAGTACTTC
cdr3_aa: CASKLTGPETQYF

v_call: TRBV29-1
j_call: TRBJ1-1
clone_size: NA
d_call: NA
cdr3_nt: TGCAGCTCCGGGACCCCGGGCACTGAAGCTTTCTTT
cdr3_aa: CSSGTPGTEAFF

v_call: TRBV14
j_call: TRBJ1-5
clone_size: few
d_call: NA
cdr3_nt: TGTGCCAGCAGCCAAGAAAGGGACCAGCCCCAGCATTTT
cdr3_aa: CASSQERDQPQHF

v_call: TRBV18
j_call: TRBJ2-1
clone_size: NA
d_call: TRBD2
cdr3_nt: TGTGCCAGCTCACCTAGCGGGGGGGATGAGCAGTTCTTC
cdr3_aa: CASSPSGGDEQFF

v_call: TRBV10-2
j_call: TRBJ2-2
clone_size: few
d_call: TRBD2
cdr3_nt: TGCGCCAGCACCGGGACTAGTCTTAGCGGGGAGCTGTTTTTT
cdr3_aa: CASTGTSLSGELFF

v_call: TRBV28
j_call: TRBJ1-1
clone_size: few
d_call: TRBD1
cdr3_nt: TGTGCCAGCAGTGACAGGGGGCGGGGTAACACTGAAGCTTTCTTT
cdr3_aa: CASSDRGRGNTEAFF

v_call: TRBV9
j_call: TRBJ1-5
clone_size: NA
d_call: NA
cdr3_nt: TGTGCCAGCAGCGGAGGGGATTATCAGCCCCAGCATTTT
cdr3_aa: CASSGGDYQPQHF

v_call: TRBV28
j_call: TRBJ2-7
clone_size: NA
d_call: TRBD2
cdr3_nt: TGTGCCAGCACGGAAGGACTAGCCTACGAGCAGTACTTC
cdr3_aa: CASTEGLAYEQYF

v_call: TRBV6-1
j_call: TRBJ2-7
clone_size: NA
d_call: NA
cdr3_nt: TGTGCCAGCAGGGTACCGGGGCAGCCAGGGCGCGAGCAGTACTTC
cdr3_aa: CASRVPGQPGREQYF

v_call: TRBV20-1
j_call: TRBJ2-1
clone_size: NA
d_call: TRBD2
cdr3_nt: TGCAGTGTTACGCGGGAGAATGAGCAGTTCTTC
cdr3_aa: CSVTRENEQFF

v_call: TRBV18
j_call: TRBJ2-2
clone_size: medium-sized
d_call: NA
cdr3_nt: TGTGCCAGCTCACCACCGTCTAACACCGGGGAGCTGTTTTTT
cdr3_aa: CASSPPSNTGELFF

v_call: TRBV11-2
j_call: TRBJ1-4
clone_size: NA
d_call: NA
cdr3_nt: TGTGCCAGCAGCTTCTTCCAGGGAGGAACTAATGAAAAACTGTTTTTT
cdr3_aa: CASSFFQGGTNEKLFF

v_call: TRBV7-9
j_call: TRBJ2-2
clone_size: NA
d_call: TRBD2
cdr3_nt: TGTGCCAGCAGCTTCCCCGTTGGCGGGAGAATTTCCGGGGAGCTGTTTTTT
cdr3_aa: CASSFPVGGRISGELFF

v_call: TRBV18
j_call: TRBJ1-6
clone_size: few
d_call: NA
cdr3_nt: TGTGCCAGCTCACCTCGGGACCCGTTCACCCTCCACTTT
cdr3_aa: CASSPRDPFTLHF

v_call: TRBV7-8
j_call: TRBJ2-2
clone_size: NA
d_call: TRBD1
cdr3_nt: TGTGCCAGCAGTTCGGACAGGGCCCCATTTGCGAACACCGGGGAGCTGTTTTTT
cdr3_aa: CASSSDRAPFANTGELFF

v_call: TRBV19
j_call: TRBJ2-3
clone_size: NA
d_call: TRBD2
cdr3_nt: TGTGCCAGTAGTATGGGACTAGCGGGCACAGATACGCAGTATTTT
cdr3_aa: CASSMGLAGTDTQYF

v_call: TRBV19
j_call: TRBJ1-1
clone_size: NA
d_call: TRBD1
cdr3_nt: TGTGCCAGTAGTATAGTGACAGGGCCAGCTTTCTTT
cdr3_aa: CASSIVTGPAFF

v_call: TRBV20-1
j_call: TRBJ1-2
clone_size: NA
d_call: NA
cdr3_nt: TGCAGTGCTAGAGATCGGCCAGGGAACTATGGCTACACCTTC
cdr3_aa: CSARDRPGNYGYTF

v_call: TRBV19
j_call: TRBJ2-2
clone_size: NA
d_call: TRBD1
cdr3_nt: TGTGCCAGTAGTAAAACCGGGACAGATAACACCGGGGAGCTGTTTTTT
cdr3_aa: CASSKTGTDNTGELFF